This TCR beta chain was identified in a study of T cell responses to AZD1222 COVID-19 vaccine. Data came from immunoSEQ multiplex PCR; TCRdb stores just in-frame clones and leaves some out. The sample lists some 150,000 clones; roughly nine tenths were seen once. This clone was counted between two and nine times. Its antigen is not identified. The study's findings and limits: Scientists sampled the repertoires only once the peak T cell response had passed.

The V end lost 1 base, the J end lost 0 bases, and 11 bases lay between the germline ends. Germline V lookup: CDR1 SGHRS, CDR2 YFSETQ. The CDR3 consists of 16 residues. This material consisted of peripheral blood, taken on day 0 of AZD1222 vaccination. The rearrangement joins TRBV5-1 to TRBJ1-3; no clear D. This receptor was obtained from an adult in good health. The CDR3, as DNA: TGCGCCAGCAGCTTGTCGGGGAGCCTCTCTGGAAACACCATATATTTT. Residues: CASSLSGSLSGNTIYF.